A single sample gave rise to the 27 T cell receptor beta chains below, sequenced in a study of cytomegalovirus exposure and HLA in healthy donors. The PCR contained 60 Vbeta and 13 Jbeta primers. This table comes from immunoSEQ multiplex PCR, and its TCRdb copy is limited to in-frame clones, with some not included. The data contain 130,000 to 150,000 clones, around 78% of them singletons. The material sequenced was PBMCs. Source of these receptors: a woman aged 18-29 years in good health and CMV-seropositive.

The V call is TRBV15, the J call TRBJ1-4; no reliable D call. The germline V and J ends were trimmed by 2 bases and 5 bases, with 9 bases remaining between them. In germline, CDR1 is LNHNV, CDR2 YYDKDF (reference sequence). The CDR3 has 14 residues. The CDR3 region is CATSRYSPNEKLFF. As DNA, the CDR3 is TGTGCCACCAGCAGATACTCTCCGAATGAAAAACTGTTTTTT.

In DNA, the CDR3 is TGTGCCATCCGCCAGGGGCTTGGTTACGGCTACACCTTC. It codes for CAIRQGLGYGYTF. V usage is TRBV27 and J usage is TRBJ1-2, with D perhaps TRBD1 (6 bases). Germline V gene lookup returns CDR1 MNHEY and CDR2 SMNVEV (reference sequence). The V and J ends lost 10 bases and 8 bases respectively, with 20 bases between them. This CDR3 has 13 amino acids.

The count of this clone is one. The chain links TRBV7-2 to TRBJ2-5; 7 bases agree with TRBD1. This CDR3 is built from 13 residues. Germline CDR1 reads SGHTA; CDR2 reads FQGNSA. V lost 4 bases and J lost 5; bases outside the gene matches: 4. CDR3 sequence (DNA): TGTGCCAGCAGCTCAGGGGGTCCTGAGACCCAGTACTTC. This codes for CASSSGGPETQYF. Using reference TRBV7-2 and TRBJ2-5 for the parts outside the CDR3, the full variable domain is GAGVSQSPSNKVTEKGKDVELRCDPISGHTALYWYRQSLGQGLEFLIYFQGNSAPDKSGLPSDRFSAERTGGSVSTLTIQRTQQEDSAVYLCASSSGGPETQYFGPGTRLLVL.

This clone showed up just once. This chain links TRBV27 with TRBJ1-2; the match to TRBD1 covers 12 bases. Per germline, CDR1 MNHEY and CDR2 SMNVEV (reference sequence). The CDR3 is 18 residues long. The V and J ends lost 3 bases and 3 bases, in that order; junction bases with no gene match: 11. The CDR3 coding sequence is TGTGCCAGCAGTTTTTTTGGCGGGACAGGGGGCCAATACTATGGCTACACCTTC. Translated: CASSFFGGTGGQYYGYTF.

This chain links TRBV7-2 with TRBJ1-1; 8 bases align to TRBD1. The CDR3 contains 16 residues. With V trimmed by 5 bases and J by 1 base, 9 bases remained unmatched. The germline gives CDR1 SGHTA, CDR2 FQGNSA. This chain's CDR3 is CASSPRRTGRNTEAFF. The CDR3 DNA follows: TGTGCCAGCAGCCCGAGGAGGACAGGGAGGAACACTGAAGCTTTCTTT.

This clone has only a few counts. The chain recombines TRBV11-2 with TRBJ2-7; 8 bases map to TRBD1. Germline CDR1 and CDR2: SGHAT and FQNNGV. There are 14 residues in the CDR3. The V gene end was trimmed by 3 bases and the J gene end by 1 base; junction bases not matched to a gene: 2. The CDR3 sequence: CASSFGQGSYEQYF. For the CDR3, the DNA is TGTGCCAGCAGCTTCGGACAGGGATCCTACGAGCAGTACTTC.

The rearrangement links TRBV5-4 to TRBJ2-7; D is perhaps TRBD2 (5 bases). Germline CDR1 and CDR2: SGHNT and YYREEE (reference sequence). V gave up 0 bases and J gave up 2 bases, with 9 bases separating them. The CDR3 sequence is 14 residues long. The CDR3 sequence is CASSLAEGAYEQYF. CDR3 in DNA: TGTGCCAGCAGCTTGGCCGAGGGAGCCTACGAGCAGTACTTC.

This clone showed up just a few times. CDR3 bases: TGTGCCAGCAGCTCAACCCGGGACAGGGGTGCAGGAAACACCATATATTTT. Translation: CASSSTRDRGAGNTIYF. The chain has TRBV7-8 and TRBJ1-3, with 10 positions matching TRBD1. From germline, CDR1 is SGHVS and CDR2 FQNEAQ. There are 17 residues in the CDR3. Losses at the gene ends were 4 bases for V and 4 bases for J; bases not matched to a gene: 10.

The gene calls are TRBV19 and TRBJ1-1, with D tentatively TRBD1 (5 bases). Germline V gene lookup returns CDR1 LNHDA and CDR2 SQIVND (reference sequence). CDR3 length: 14 residues. V shed 3 bases and J shed 3 bases, with 11 bases lying between them. In DNA, the CDR3 is TGTGCCAGTAGTATCCTCGGGGGGGACACTGAAGCTTTCTTT. It specifies CASSILGGDTEAFF.

The chain couples TRBV6-6 to TRBJ1-6, with 7 positions matching TRBD1. The J segment lost 10 bases and the V segment lost 4 bases, leaving 7 bases of the junction unmatched. Germline assignment: CDR1 MNHNY and CDR2 SVGAGI (reference sequence). This CDR3 is built from 14 residues. The CDR3 here is CASSSGGSRSPLHF. The CDR3 region has the DNA TGTGCCAGCAGTTCAGGGGGTTCAAGGTCACCCCTCCACTTT.

J is TRBJ2-7 and V is TRBV18, with 10 bases matching TRBD1. The CDR3 runs to 14 residues. V lost 6 bases, J lost 4 bases, and 6 bases stayed unmatched. Germline CDR1 is KGHSH and CDR2 is LQKENI. The CDR3 DNA reads as TGTGCCAGCTCCGCGGGACAGGGGTATTACGAGCAGTACTTC. This gives the protein CASSAGQGYYEQYF.

The genes are TRBV11-2 and TRBJ2-5; 9 bases align to TRBD2. V was pared by 5 bases and J by 4 bases, with 8 bases of the junction left unmatched. Germline CDR1 is SGHAT and CDR2 is FQNNGV. This CDR3 is 15 amino acids long. The CDR3 coding sequence is TGTGCCAGCAGCCCCCGCGTTAGCGGGGGAGAGACCCAGTACTTC. Translated: CASSPRVSGGETQYF.

The chain is built from TRBV10-3 and TRBJ2-1; 10 bases fit TRBD2. Germline CDR1 is ENHRY and CDR2 is SYGVKD. The CDR3 covers 19 residues. With 4 bases clipped from V and 7 bases from J, the junction kept 19 bases outside the gene matches. The CDR3, as DNA: TGTGCCATCAGTGCCGTTGCGCGTATAGCGGGGGGTCCCTTGAATGAGCAGTTCTTC. As protein: CAISAVARIAGGPLNEQFF.

The V call is TRBV5-1, the J call TRBJ1-5; the D gene is possibly TRBD1 (5 bases). Trimming removed 5 bases from V and 3 bases from J, with 12 bases in between. Germline V CDR1 and CDR2: SGHRS, YFSETQ. The CDR3 runs to 14 residues. The CDR3 protein is CASRADSPNQPQHF. The DNA for the CDR3 is TGCGCCAGCAGGGCTGACAGTCCCAATCAGCCCCAGCATTTT.

The gene calls are TRBV5-1 and TRBJ2-2; the D gene is possibly TRBD2 (6 bases). The germline V gene has CDR1 SGHRS and CDR2 YFSETQ. Trimming stripped 0 bases from V and 0 bases from J, with 15 bases between. CDR3 length equals 18 residues. DNA for the CDR3: TGCGCCAGCAGCTTGGCGGCGGGGTTGACTGCGAACACCGGGGAGCTGTTTTTT. Its protein product is CASSLAAGLTANTGELFF.

The rearrangement joins TRBV30 to TRBJ1-2; D might be TRBD1 (6 bases). V lost 8 bases, J lost 0 bases, and 13 bases lay in between. Looked up from germline, CDR1 is GTSNPN and CDR2 is SVGIG (reference sequence). This CDR3 has 13 amino acids. The CDR3 sequence is CARRDTTNYGYTF. In DNA, the CDR3 is TGTGCCCGCCGGGACACCACTAACTATGGCTACACCTTC.

This clone was found a few times. The chain recombines TRBV6-1 with TRBJ2-7, with TRBD1 matching over 7 bases. The CDR3 covers 15 residues. Unmatched junction bases numbered 8, after V lost 3 bases and J lost 3 bases. CDR1 and CDR2 (germline): MNHNS, SASEGT. As DNA, the CDR3 is TGTGCCAGCAGTGATTGGCAGGGGGTCTACTACGAGCAGTACTTC. Translating it yields CASSDWQGVYYEQYF.

This clone has only one observation. Within the sample, other DNA sequences also encode this same CDR3. This chain links TRBV27 with TRBJ1-4; D remains unclear. Germline values: CDR1 MNHEY, CDR2 SMNVEV (reference sequence). CDR3 length equals 15 residues. V lost 6 bases and J lost 0, with 11 bases in between. CDR3 coding DNA: TGTGCCAGCAGCCCTCGGGGTACAACTAATGAAAAACTGTTTTTT. It translates to CASSPRGTTNEKLFF.

The J gene is TRBJ2-7, the V gene TRBV7-7, with TRBD2 matching over 11 bases. V shed 5 bases and J 3 bases; nucleotides not matched to a gene: 6. Germline-derived CDR1 and CDR2 are SSHAT and FNYEAQ (reference sequence). The CDR3 consists of 15 residues. The CDR3 protein is CASSHTGTSGYEQYF. In DNA, the CDR3 is TGTGCCAGCAGCCACACCGGGACTAGCGGCTACGAGCAGTACTTC.

V gene TRBV7-8 combines with J gene TRBJ1-2; D call uncertain. CDR3 length: 12 residues. Germline V lookup: CDR1 SGHVS, CDR2 FQNEAQ. With 5 bases removed from V and 5 bases from J, the gap between germline ends came to 9 bases. CDR3 loop: CASSPTFYGYTF. Written as DNA, the CDR3 is TGTGCCAGCAGCCCCACTTTTTATGGCTACACCTTC.

This clone was counted a single time. CDR3 in amino acids: CAWSLRGRWLKYGYTF. In DNA, the CDR3 is TGTGCCTGGAGTTTAAGGGGGCGATGGTTAAAGTATGGCTACACCTTC. The rearrangement joins TRBV30 to TRBJ1-2, with TRBD1 matching over 7 bases. The CDR3 extends over 16 amino acids. Germline assignment: CDR1 GTSNPN and CDR2 SVGIG (reference sequence). Losses at the gene ends were 2 bases for V and 5 bases for J; bases not matched to a gene: 14.

CDR3 in DNA: TGTGCCAGCAGGGACAGGGTGAGGTCACCCCTCCACTTT. Its translation: CASRDRVRSPLHF. The chain joins TRBV6-5 to TRBJ1-6; 8 bases agree with TRBD1. Germline loops: CDR1 MNHEY, CDR2 SVGAGI. The CDR3 is 13 amino acids. V lost 6 bases, J lost 10 bases, and 5 bases stayed unmatched.

The V gene is TRBV2, the J gene TRBJ2-5; D is unclear. Trimming removed 6 bases from V and 5 bases from J, with 10 bases in between. The CDR3 is 12 amino acids. From germline, CDR1 is SNHLY and CDR2 FYNNEI. The CDR3 nucleotides read TGTGCCAGCAGAAGCGCGGAGGAGACCCAGTACTTC. Encoded protein: CASRSAEETQYF.

The chain uses TRBV2 and TRBJ1-3, with a tentative D call TRBD1 (6 bases). The V end lost 10 bases, the J end lost 2 bases, and 15 bases lay between the germline ends. The CDR3 sequence is 14 residues long. Looked up from germline, CDR1 is SNHLY and CDR2 is FYNNEI. The CDR3 DNA reads as TGTGCCACGGAATCCACAGGGACTGGAAACACCATATATTTT. Translating it yields CATESTGTGNTIYF.

The chain recombines TRBV5-1 with TRBJ1-3; 9 positions match TRBD1. V lost 0 bases and J lost 0; bases outside the gene matches: 7. Germline CDR1 SGHRS, CDR2 YFSETQ. The CDR3 is 18 amino acids. The CDR3 DNA reads TGCGCCAGCAGCTTGGGTGGGACAGGGAAATACTCTGGAAACACCATATATTTT. Its translation is CASSLGGTGKYSGNTIYF. The full variable domain, in which reference TRBV5-1 and TRBJ1-3 provide the parts outside the CDR3, is KAGVTQTPRYLIKTRGQQVTLSCSPISGHRSVSWYQQTPGQGLQFLFEYFSETQRNKGNFPGRFSGRQFSNSRSEMNVSTLELGDSALYLCASSLGGTGKYSGNTIYFGEGSWLTVV.

The V and J genes are TRBV5-4 and TRBJ2-7, with 7 bases aligning to TRBD1. This CDR3 has 15 amino acids. Unmatched junction bases numbered 13, after V lost 4 bases and J lost 6 bases. Germline loops: CDR1 SGHNT, CDR2 YYREEE (reference sequence). CDR3 residues: CASSQDRRSWGEQYF. As DNA, the CDR3 is TGTGCCAGCAGCCAGGACAGGCGGTCTTGGGGCGAGCAGTACTTC.

V and J are TRBV10-1 and TRBJ2-2; 8 nucleotides agree with TRBD2. CDR1 is WNHNN and CDR2 is SYGVQD in the germline V gene (reference sequence). The CDR3 consists of 13 residues. V lost 8 bases to trimming and J lost 5 bases; unmatched junction nucleotides: 4. CDR3: CASSREGTGELFF. The CDR3 DNA sequence: TGCGCCAGCTCCCGGGAGGGGACCGGGGAGCTGTTTTTT.